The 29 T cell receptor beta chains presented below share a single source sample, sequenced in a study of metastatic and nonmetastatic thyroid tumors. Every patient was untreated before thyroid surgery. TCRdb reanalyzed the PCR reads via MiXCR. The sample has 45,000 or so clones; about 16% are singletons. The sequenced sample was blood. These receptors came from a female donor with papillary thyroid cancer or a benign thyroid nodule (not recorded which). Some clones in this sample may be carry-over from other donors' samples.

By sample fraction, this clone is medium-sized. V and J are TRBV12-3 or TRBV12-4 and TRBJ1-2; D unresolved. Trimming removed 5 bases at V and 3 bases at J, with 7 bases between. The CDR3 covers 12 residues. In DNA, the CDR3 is TGTGCCAGCAGTCCCGGACACTATGGCTACACCTTC. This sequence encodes CASSPGHYGYTF.

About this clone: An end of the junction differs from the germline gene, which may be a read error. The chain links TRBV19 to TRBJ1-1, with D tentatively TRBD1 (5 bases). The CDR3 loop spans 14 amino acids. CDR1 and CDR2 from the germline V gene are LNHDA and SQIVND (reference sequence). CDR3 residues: CASIIAGGGGEAFF. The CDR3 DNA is TGTGCCAGTATTATAGCGGGGGGAGGAGGTGAAGCTTTCTTT.

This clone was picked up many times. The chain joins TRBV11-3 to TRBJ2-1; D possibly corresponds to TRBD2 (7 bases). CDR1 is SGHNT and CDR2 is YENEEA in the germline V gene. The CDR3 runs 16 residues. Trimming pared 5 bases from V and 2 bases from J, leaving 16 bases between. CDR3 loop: CASSHGGAGAYNEQFF. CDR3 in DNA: TGTGCCAGCAGCCACGGGGGCGCGGGGGCCTACAATGAGCAGTTCTTC.

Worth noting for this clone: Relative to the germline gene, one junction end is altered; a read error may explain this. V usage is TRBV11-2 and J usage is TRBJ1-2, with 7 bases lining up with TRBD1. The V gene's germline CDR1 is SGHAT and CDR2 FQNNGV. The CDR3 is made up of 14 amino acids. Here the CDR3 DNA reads TGTGCCGGCAGCCCAGGGCAGGGGGACTATGGCTACACCTTC. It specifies CAGSPGQGDYGYTF.

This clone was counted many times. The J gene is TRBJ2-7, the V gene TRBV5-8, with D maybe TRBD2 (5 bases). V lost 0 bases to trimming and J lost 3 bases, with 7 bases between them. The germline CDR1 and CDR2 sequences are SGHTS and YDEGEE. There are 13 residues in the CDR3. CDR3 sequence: CASSLGTVYEQYF. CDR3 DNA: TGTGCCAGCAGCTTGGGGACTGTCTACGAGCAGTACTTC.

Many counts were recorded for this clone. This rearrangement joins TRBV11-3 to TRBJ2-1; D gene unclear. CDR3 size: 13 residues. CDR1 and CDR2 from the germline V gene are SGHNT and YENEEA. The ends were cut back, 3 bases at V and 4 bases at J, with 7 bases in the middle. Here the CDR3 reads CASSFGPYNEQFF. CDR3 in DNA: TGTGCCAGCAGCTTCGGGCCTTACAATGAGCAGTTCTTC.

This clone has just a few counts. The CDR3 sequence: CATLRYNEQFF. Written as DNA, the CDR3 is TGTGCCACCCTGAGATACAATGAGCAGTTCTTC. The V gene is TRBV6-1, the J gene TRBJ2-1; D ambiguous. V lost 10 bases and J lost 4, with 8 bases in between. The CDR3 contains 11 residues. Germline CDR1 and CDR2: MNHNS and SASEGT.

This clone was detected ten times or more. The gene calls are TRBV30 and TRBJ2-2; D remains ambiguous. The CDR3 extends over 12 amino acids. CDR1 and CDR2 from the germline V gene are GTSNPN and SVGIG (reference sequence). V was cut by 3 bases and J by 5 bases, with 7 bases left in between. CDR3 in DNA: TGTGCCTGGAGAGAGTTAACCGGGGAGCTGTTTTTT. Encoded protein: CAWRELTGELFF.

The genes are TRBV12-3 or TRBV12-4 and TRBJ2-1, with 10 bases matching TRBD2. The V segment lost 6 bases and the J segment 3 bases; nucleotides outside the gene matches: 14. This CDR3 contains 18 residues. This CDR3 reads CASRTSGRATRNYNEQFF. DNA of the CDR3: TGTGCCAGCAGGACCAGCGGGAGGGCCACAAGGAACTACAATGAGCAGTTCTTC.

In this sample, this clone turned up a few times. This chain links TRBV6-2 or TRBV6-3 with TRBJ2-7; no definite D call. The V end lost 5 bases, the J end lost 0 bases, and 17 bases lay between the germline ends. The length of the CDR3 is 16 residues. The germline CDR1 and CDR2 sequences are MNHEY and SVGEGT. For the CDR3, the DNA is TGTGCCAGCAGTCGATCCACAGCGAGAATCTCCTACGAGCAGTACTTC. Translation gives CASSRSTARISYEQYF.

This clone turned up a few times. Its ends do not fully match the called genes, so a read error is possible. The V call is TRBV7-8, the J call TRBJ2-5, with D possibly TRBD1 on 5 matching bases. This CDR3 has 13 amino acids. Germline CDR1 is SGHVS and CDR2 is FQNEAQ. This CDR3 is CVSSAWTQETQYF. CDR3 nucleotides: TGTGTCAGCAGCGCCTGGACACAAGAGACCCAGTACTTC.

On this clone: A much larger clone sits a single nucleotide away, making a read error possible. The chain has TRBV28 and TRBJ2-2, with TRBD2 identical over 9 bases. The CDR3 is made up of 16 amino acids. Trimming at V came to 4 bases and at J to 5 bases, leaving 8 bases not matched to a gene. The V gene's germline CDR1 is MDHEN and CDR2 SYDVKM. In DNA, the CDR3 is TGTGCCAGCAGTTCCGGACTAGCGTGGGGTACCGGGGAGCTGTTTTTT. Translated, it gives CASSSGLAWGTGELFF.

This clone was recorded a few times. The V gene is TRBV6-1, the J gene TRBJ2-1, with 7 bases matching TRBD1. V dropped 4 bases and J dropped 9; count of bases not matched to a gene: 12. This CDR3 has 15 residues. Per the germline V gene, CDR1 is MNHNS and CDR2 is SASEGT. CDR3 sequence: CASSANRGERSEQFF. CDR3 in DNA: TGTGCCAGCAGTGCCAACAGGGGCGAAAGGAGTGAGCAGTTCTTC.

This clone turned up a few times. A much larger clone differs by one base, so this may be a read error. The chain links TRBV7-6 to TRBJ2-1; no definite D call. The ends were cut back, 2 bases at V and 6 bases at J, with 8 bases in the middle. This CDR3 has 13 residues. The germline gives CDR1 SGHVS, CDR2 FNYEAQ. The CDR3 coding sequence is TGTGCCAGCAGCTTACAACAGTCCAATGAGCAGTTCTTC. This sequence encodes CASSLQQSNEQFF.

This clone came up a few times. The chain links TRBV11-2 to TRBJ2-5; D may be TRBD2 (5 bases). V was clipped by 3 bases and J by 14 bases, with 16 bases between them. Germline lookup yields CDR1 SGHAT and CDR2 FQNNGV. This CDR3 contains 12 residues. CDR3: CASSFLGARCYF. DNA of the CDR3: TGTGCCAGCAGCTTTTTGGGAGCCAGATGTTACTTC.

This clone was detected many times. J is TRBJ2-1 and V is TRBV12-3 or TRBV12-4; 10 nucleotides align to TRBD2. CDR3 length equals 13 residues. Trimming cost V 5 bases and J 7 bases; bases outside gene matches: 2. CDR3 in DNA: TGTGCCAGCAGTGCGACTAGCGGGAATGAGCAGTTCTTC. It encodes CASSATSGNEQFF.

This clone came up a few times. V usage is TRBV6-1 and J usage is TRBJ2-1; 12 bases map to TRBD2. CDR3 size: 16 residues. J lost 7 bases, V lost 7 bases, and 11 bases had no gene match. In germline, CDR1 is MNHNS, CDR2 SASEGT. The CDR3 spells CASTRETSGSRNEQFF. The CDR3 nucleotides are TGTGCCAGCACCAGAGAGACTAGCGGGAGTCGGAATGAGCAGTTCTTC.

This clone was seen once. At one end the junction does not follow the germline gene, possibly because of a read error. The DNA for the CDR3 is TGTGCTAGCAGCTTATCCGCGGACGGAACCTACGAGCAGTACTTC. Protein sequence: CASSLSADGTYEQYF. This sequence joins TRBV7-7 and TRBJ2-7, with unresolved D. This CDR3 has 15 amino acids. The germline V gene has CDR1 SSHAT and CDR2 FNYEAQ (reference sequence).

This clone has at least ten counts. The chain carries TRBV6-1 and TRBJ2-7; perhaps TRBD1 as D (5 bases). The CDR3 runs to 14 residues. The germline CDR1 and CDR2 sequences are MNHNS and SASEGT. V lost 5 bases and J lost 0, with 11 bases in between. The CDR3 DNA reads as TGTGCCAGCAGTAGCAGGGTGGACTCCTACGAGCAGTACTTC. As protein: CASSSRVDSYEQYF.

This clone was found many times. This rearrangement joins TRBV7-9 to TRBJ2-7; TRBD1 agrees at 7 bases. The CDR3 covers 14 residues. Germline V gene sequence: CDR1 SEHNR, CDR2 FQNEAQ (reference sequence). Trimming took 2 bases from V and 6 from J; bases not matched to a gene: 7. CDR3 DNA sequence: TGTGCCAGCAGCTTACAGGGGGTTTATAGCGAGCAGTACTTC. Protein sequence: CASSLQGVYSEQYF.

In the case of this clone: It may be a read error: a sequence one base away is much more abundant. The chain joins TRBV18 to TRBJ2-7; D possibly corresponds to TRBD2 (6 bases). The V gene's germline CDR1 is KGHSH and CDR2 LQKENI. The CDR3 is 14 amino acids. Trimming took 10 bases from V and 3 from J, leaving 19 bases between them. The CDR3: CAISLAGSFYEQYF. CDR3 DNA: TGTGCCATCTCCCTGGCGGGAAGTTTCTACGAGCAGTACTTC.

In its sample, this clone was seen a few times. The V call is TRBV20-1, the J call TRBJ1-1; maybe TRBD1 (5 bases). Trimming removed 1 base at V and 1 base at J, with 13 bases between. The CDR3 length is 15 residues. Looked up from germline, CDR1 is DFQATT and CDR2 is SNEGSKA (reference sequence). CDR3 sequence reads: CSARAYVTGNTEAFF. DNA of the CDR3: TGCAGTGCTAGAGCTTATGTCACAGGGAACACTGAAGCTTTCTTT.

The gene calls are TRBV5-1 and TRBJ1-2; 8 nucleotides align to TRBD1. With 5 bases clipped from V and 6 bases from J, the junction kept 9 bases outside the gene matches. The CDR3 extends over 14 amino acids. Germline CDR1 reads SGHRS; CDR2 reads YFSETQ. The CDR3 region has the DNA TGCGCCAGCAGATTAGACAGGGGAGGGAATGGCTACACCTTC. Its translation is CASRLDRGGNGYTF.

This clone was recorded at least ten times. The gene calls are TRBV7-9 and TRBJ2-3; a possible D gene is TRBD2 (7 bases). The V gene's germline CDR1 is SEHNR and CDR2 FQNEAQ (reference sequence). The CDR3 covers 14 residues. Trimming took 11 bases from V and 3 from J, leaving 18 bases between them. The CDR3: CAAERGASTDTQYF. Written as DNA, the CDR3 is TGTGCCGCCGAACGGGGGGCCTCTACAGATACGCAGTATTTT.

CDR3 nucleotide sequence: TGTGCCAGCAGTCCTAATAGCTGGCTTAGATACTACGAGCAGTACTTC. It is translated as CASSPNSWLRYYEQYF. The chain carries TRBV28 and TRBJ2-7; D gene uncertain. The length of the CDR3 is 16 residues. The germline V gene has CDR1 MDHEN and CDR2 SYDVKM. V shed 5 bases and J shed 3 bases, with 20 bases lying between them.

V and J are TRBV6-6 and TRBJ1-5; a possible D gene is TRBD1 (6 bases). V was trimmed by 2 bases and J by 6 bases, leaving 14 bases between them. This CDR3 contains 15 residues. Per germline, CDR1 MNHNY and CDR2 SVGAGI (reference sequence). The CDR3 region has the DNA TGTGCCAGCAGTTACCCCCCGGGACATGGTCAGCCCCAGCATTTT. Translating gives CASSYPPGHGQPQHF.

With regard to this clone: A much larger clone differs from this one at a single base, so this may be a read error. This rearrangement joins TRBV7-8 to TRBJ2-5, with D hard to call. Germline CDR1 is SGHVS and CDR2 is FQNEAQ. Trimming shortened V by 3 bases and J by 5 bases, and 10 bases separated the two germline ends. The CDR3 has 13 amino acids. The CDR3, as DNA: TGTGCCAGCAGCTTTTTGTGGCGGGAGACCCAGTACTTC. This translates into CASSFLWRETQYF.

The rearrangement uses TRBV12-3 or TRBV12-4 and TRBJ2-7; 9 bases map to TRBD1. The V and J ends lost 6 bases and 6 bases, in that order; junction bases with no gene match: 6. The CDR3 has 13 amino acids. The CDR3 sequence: CASSRQGEGEQYF. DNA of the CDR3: TGTGCCAGCAGCCGACAGGGGGAGGGCGAGCAGTACTTC.

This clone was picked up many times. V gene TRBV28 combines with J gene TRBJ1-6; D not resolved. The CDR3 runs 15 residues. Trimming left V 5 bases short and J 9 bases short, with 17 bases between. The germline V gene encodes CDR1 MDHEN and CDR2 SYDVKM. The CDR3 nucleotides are TGTGCCAGCAGTCCCCCTGACTTGGTGGGTTCACCCCTCCACTTT. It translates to CASSPPDLVGSPLHF.